The TCR beta chain under discussion was sequenced for a study of vaccination and CD4 T cells after COVID-19. Whole-study context: Six men and four women formed the convalescents, two being Hispanic. Stimulation of cells relied on overlapping spike peptides derived from SARS-CoV-2, HCoV-NL63, HCoV-OC43 and HCoV-229E. Culture controls were given either a CEFX pool, an HIV-1 Nef pool, or no peptide.

Concerning this clonotype itself: Antigen specificity is unknown.

This CDR3 spans 13 amino acids. V dropped 1 base and J dropped 2 bases, with 4 bases sitting between them. The germline CDR1 and CDR2 sequences are SGHAT and FQNNGV. Treatment noted: roughly 11-day PBMC culture with coronavirus spike peptide pools or control peptides (ViraFEST assay). Sequencing of the DNA from cultured CD4+ T cells was carried out with the Oncomine TCR Beta short-read assay. Via MiXCR, TCRdb re-called the PCR reads, giving one row per CDR3 protein. The top ten clones hold 6.2% of a sample with about 14,000 distinct CDR3 sequences, about 64% of them seen once. The TCR was taken from a human donor who had recovered from COVID-19. Sample: CD4+ T cells from blood, cultured in vitro. J is TRBJ2-3 and V is TRBV11-2; D gene ambiguous. CDR3 region: CASSLGSTDTQYF. Here the CDR3 DNA reads TGTGCCAGCAGCTTAGGCTCCACAGATACGCAGTATTTT.